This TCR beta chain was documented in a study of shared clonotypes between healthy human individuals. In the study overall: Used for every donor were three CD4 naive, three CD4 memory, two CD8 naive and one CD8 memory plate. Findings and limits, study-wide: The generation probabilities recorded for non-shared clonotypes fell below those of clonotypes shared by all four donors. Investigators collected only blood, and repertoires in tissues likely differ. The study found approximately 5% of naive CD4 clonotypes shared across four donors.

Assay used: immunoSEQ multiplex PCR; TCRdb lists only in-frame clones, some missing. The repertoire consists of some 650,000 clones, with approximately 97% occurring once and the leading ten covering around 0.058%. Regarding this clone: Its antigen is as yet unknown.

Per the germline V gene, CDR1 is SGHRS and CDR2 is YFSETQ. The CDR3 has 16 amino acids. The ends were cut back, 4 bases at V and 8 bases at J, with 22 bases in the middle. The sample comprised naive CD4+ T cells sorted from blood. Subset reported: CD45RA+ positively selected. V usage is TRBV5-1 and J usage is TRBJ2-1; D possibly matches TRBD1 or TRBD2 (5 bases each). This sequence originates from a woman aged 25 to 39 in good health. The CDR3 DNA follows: TGCGCCAGCAGCCCCCTTTTCCGGGGCGGATACGATGAGCAGTTCTTC. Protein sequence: CASSPLFRGGYDEQFF. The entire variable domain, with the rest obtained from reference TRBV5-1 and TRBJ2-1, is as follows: KAGVTQTPRYLIKTRGQQVTLSCSPISGHRSVSWYQQTPGQGLQFLFEYFSETQRNKGNFPGRFSGRQFSNSRSEMNVSTLELGDSALYLCASSPLFRGGYDEQFFGPGTRLTVL.